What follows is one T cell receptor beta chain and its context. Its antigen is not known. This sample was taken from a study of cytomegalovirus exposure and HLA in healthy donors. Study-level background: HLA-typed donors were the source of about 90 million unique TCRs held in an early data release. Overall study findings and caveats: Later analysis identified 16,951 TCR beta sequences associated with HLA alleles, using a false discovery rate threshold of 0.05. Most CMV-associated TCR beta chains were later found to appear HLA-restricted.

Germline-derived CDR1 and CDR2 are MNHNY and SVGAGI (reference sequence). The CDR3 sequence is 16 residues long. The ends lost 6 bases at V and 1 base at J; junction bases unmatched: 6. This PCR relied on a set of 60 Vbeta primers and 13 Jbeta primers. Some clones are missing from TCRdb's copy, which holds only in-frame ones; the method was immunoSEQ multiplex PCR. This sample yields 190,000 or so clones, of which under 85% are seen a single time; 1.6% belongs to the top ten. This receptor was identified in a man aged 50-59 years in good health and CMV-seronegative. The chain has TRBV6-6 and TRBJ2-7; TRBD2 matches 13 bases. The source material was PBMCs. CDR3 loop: CASSTSGRAGSYEQYF. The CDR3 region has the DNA TGTGCCAGCAGCACTAGCGGGAGGGCCGGTTCCTACGAGCAGTACTTC.